This TCR beta chain was identified in a study of T cell responses to AZD1222 COVID-19 vaccine. Profiled with immunoSEQ multiplex PCR; TCRdb holds only in-frame clones, not every one. The profile shows some 150,000 clones, approximately 90% of them singletons. Findings and limits, study-wide: In a largely white British group with more females than males, clonal diversity was possibly underestimated. Vaccine-related CD4 TCRs covered spike, predominating at 160-218 and 743-854. Reports say nearly half of spike-specific TCRs go after unmutated variant regions.

The CDR3 is 14 amino acids. Per germline, CDR1 MDHEN and CDR2 SYDVKM. The V gene lost 3 bases and the J gene lost 8 bases, with 16 bases spanning the gap. This clone was counted only a few times. Its antigen remains unknown. This specimen consisted of peripheral blood, obtained 28 days after the second dose of the MenACWY control vaccine. The V and J genes are TRBV28 and TRBJ1-2, with D possibly TRBD1 on 5 matching bases. This receptor was obtained from an adult who received the MenACWY meningococcal vaccine as a control. DNA for the CDR3: TGTGCCAGCAGTTTGAGTGACAGAATCAGCGGCTACACCTTC. Translated, it gives CASSLSDRISGYTF.